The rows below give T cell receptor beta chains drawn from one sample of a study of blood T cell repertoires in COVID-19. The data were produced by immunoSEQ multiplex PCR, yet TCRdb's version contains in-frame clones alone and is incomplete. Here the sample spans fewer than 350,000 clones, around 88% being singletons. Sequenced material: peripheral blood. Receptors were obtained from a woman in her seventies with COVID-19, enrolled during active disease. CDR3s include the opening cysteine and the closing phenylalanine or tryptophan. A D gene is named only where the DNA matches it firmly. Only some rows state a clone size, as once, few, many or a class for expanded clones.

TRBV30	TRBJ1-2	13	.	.	TGTGCCTGGAATGGGGGCCCAGGCTATGGCTACACCTTC	CAWNGGPGYGYTF
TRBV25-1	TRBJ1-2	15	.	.	TGTGCCAGCAGTGAACACCCAGGAGGCCTCTATGGCTACACCTTC	CASSEHPGGLYGYTF
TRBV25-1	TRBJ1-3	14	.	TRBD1	TGTGCCAGCCTGACAGGGTCGACTGGAAACACCATATATTTT	CASLTGSTGNTIYF
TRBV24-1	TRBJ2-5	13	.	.	TGTGCCACCAGTGATTCGTCCCAAGAGACCCAGTACTTC	CATSDSSQETQYF
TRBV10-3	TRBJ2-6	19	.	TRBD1	TGTGCCATCAGTGAGTACAATGACAGGGTTTACTCTGGGGCCAACGTCCTGACTTTC	CAISEYNDRVYSGANVLTF
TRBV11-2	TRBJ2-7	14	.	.	TGTGCCAGCAGCAGTCAAACTAGCATCTACGAGCAGTACTTC	CASSSQTSIYEQYF
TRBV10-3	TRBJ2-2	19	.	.	TGTGCCATCAGTGATGGTTTTAGCAGGGCCCTCGCAAACACCGGGGAGCTGTTTTTT	CAISDGFSRALANTGELFF
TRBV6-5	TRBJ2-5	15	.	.	TGTGCCAGCAGTTGGAGGGGGGGCGGAGCCGAGACCCAGTACTTC	CASSWRGGGAETQYF
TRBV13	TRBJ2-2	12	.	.	TGTGCCACCGAGGAAAACACCGGGGAGCTGTTTTTT	CATEENTGELFF
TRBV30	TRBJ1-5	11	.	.	TGTGCCCGACAGAACAATCAGCCCCAGCATTTT	CARQNNQPQHF
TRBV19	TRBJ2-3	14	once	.	TGTGCCAGTACCGACCCAGGGGACACAGATACGCAGTATTTT	CASTDPGDTDTQYF
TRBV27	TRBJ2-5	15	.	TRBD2	TGTGCCAGCAGTTTAAGAGCGGGGGGGCGGGAGACCCAGTACTTC	CASSLRAGGRETQYF
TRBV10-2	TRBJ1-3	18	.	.	TGCGCCAGCACCCCTCTCCGGGACACCTCCTTCTCTGGAAACACCATATATTTT	CASTPLRDTSFSGNTIYF
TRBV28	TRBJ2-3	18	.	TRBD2	TGTGCCAGCATCCCGTTAGGTTGGGTAGCGGGGGTTCAAGGTACGCAGTATTTT	CASIPLGWVAGVQGTQYF
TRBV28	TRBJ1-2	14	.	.	TGTGCCAGCAGCCCAGATATTACTAACTATGGCTACACCTTC	CASSPDITNYGYTF
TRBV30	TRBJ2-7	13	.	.	TGTGCCTGGAGTTCTACAGGGTTCTACGAGCAGTACTTC	CAWSSTGFYEQYF
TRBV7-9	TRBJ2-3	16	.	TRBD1	TGTGCCAGCAGCCCATCCTGGGGACAGGGTGCAGATACGCAGTATTTT	CASSPSWGQGADTQYF
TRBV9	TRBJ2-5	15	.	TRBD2	TGTGCCAGCAGCGGGGGACTAGCGGAGCAAGAGACCCAGTACTTC	CASSGGLAEQETQYF
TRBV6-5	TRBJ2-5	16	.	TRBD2	TGTGCCAGCAGTTCCTGGACTAGCCCAGACCAAGAGACCCAGTACTTC	CASSSWTSPDQETQYF
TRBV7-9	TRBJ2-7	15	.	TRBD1	TGTGCCAGCAGCTTATTATCAGGGGGCGAGGCCGAGCAGTACTTC	CASSLLSGGEAEQYF
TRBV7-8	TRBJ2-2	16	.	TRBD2	TGTGCCAGCAGCTTAGCAGCGGGGGGTAGCACCGGGGAGCTGTTTTTT	CASSLAAGGSTGELFF
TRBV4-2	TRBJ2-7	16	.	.	TGTGCCAGCAGCCAATCAGGACTTGTAGGCTCCTACGAGCAGTACTTC	CASSQSGLVGSYEQYF
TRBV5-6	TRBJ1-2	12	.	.	TGTGCCAGCAGCTTGGAGCAAAAACTCTACACCTTC	CASSLEQKLYTF
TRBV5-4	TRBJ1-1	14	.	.	TGTGCCAGCAGCACCCGACGGGAGAACACTGAAGCTTTCTTT	CASSTRRENTEAFF
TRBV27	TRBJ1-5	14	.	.	TGTGCCAGCAGTTTATCCGGGGGGCGGCAGCCCCAGCATTTT	CASSLSGGRQPQHF
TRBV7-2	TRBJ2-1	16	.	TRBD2	TGTGCCAGCAGCTTATCCCTAGCGGGGGGAAACAATGAGCAGTTCTTC	CASSLSLAGGNNEQFF
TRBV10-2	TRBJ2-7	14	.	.	TGCGCCAGCAGTCACGGCCAGGGTCCCTACGAGCAGTACTTC	CASSHGQGPYEQYF
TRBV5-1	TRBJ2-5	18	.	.	TGCGCCAGCAGCTTCCTACCTTTTATCGTTGGGCTGAAGGAGACCCAGTACTTC	CASSFLPFIVGLKETQYF
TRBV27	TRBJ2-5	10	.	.	TGTGCCAGCAACACAGAGACCCAGTACTTC	CASNTETQYF
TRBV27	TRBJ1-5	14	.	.	TGTGCCAGCAGGTCACAGGGACCGGCTCAGCCCCAGCATTTT	CASRSQGPAQPQHF
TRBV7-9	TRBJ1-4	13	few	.	TGTGCCAGCAGCAGTCAGGTTAATGAAAAACTGTTTTTT	CASSSQVNEKLFF
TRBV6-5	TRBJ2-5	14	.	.	TGTGCCACCGGATACGGGGTAGTCCAAGAGACCCAGTACTTC	CATGYGVVQETQYF
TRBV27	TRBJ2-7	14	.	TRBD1	TGTGCCAGCAGTCTGTGGACAGGGTACTACGAGCAGTACTTC	CASSLWTGYYEQYF